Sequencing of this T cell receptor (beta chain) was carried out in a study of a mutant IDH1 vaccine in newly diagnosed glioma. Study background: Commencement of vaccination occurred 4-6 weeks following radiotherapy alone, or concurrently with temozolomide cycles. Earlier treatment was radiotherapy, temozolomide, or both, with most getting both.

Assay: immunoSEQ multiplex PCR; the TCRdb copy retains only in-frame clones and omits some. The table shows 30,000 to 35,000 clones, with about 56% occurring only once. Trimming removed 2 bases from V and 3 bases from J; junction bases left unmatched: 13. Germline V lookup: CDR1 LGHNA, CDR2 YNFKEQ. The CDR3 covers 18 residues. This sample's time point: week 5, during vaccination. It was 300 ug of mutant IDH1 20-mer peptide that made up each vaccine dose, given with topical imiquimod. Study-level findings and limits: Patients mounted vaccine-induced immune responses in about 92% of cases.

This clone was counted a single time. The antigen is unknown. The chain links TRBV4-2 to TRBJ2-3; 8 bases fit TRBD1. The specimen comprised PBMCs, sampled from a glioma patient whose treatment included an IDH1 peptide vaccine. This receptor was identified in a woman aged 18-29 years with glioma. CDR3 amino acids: CASSQILAQGARTDTQYF. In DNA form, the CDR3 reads TGTGCCAGCAGCCAAATCTTGGCGCAGGGGGCTAGGACAGATACGCAGTATTTT.